These 32 T cell receptor beta chains were all obtained from the same sample, sequenced in a study of regulatory T cells in long-lasting Graves disease. For TCR beta, libraries came from iRepertoire HTBI primers and Arm-PCR of CDR3 regions. Using its own MiXCR run on the multiplex PCR reads, TCRdb lists one record per CDR3 protein. The data hold just over 600,000 distinct CDR3 sequences, with approximately 15% observed a single time. Time point indicated: newly diagnosed GD, antithyroid drugs for less than 3 months. Making the TCR library involved RNA that had been extracted from PBMCs. This sample was shared with a second study, whose subject was T cells in Graves' hyperthyroidism and ophthalmopathy.

The specimen was peripheral blood mononuclear cells (PBMCs), collected at new diagnosis, from a patient treated with antithyroid drugs. These receptors were obtained from a young woman with Graves disease.

Ten or more counts support this clonotype. This rearrangement joins TRBV5-1 to TRBJ2-2, with D tentatively TRBD1 (5 bases). This CDR3 is 14 amino acids long. Germline V CDR1 and CDR2: SGHRS, YFSETQ. Trimming removed 3 bases at V and 2 bases at J, with 8 bases between. Here the CDR3 reads CASSSGHNTGELFF. The CDR3 bases are TGCGCCAGCAGCTCAGGACATAACACCGGGGAGCTGTTTTTT. Full variable domain (outside the CDR3, taken from reference TRBV5-1 and TRBJ2-2): KAGVTQTPRYLIKTRGQQVTLSCSPISGHRSVSWYQQTPGQGLQFLFEYFSETQRNKGNFPGRFSGRQFSNSRSEMNVSTLELGDSALYLCASSSGHNTGELFFGEGSRLTVL.

This clonotype was counted many times. The rearrangement joins TRBV12-3 or TRBV12-4 to TRBJ2-3; 12 positions match TRBD2. The CDR3 consists of 16 residues. J lost 4 bases, V lost 5 bases, and 7 bases had no gene match. CDR3 nucleotide sequence: TGTGCCAGCAGTCCACGACTAGCGGGAGTAGCAGATACGCAGTATTTT. Residues: CASSPRLAGVADTQYF.

This clonotype was recorded at least ten times. The chain carries TRBV28 and TRBJ2-3; 14 nucleotides match TRBD2. CDR1 MDHEN and CDR2 SYDVKM come from the germline V gene. After removal of 6 bases from V and 4 bases from J, the junction contained 6 bases not matched to a gene. The CDR3 covers 16 residues. The CDR3 sequence: CASSRTSGRYSDTQYF. DNA for the CDR3: TGTGCCAGCAGCAGGACTAGCGGGAGGTATTCAGATACGCAGTATTTT. Full variable domain (remainder filled in from reference TRBV28 and TRBJ2-3): DVKVTQSSRYLVKRTGEKVFLECVQDMDHENMFWYRQDPGLGLRLIYFSYDVKMKEKGDIPEGYSVSREKKERFSLILESASTNQTSMYLCASSRTSGRYSDTQYFGPGTRLTVL.

In this sample, this clonotype turned up a few times. A single base separates this from a much larger clone, so it may be a read error. This rearrangement joins TRBV28 to TRBJ1-2; 8 bases are shared with TRBD1. From germline, CDR1 is MDHEN and CDR2 SYDVKM. The CDR3 has 14 residues. The DNA of the CDR3 is TGTGTCAGCAGTTTACGGACAGGGAGGAATGGCTACACCTTC. It encodes CVSSLRTGRNGYTF.

This clonotype has ten or more counts. For the CDR3, the DNA is TGTGCCAGCGCCCTTAGCGGTAACTACAATGAGCAGTTCTTC. This gives the protein CASALSGNYNEQFF. The V call is TRBV2, the J call TRBJ2-1, with D perhaps TRBD2 (6 bases). The germline V gene has CDR1 SNHLY and CDR2 FYNNEI. The V end lost 8 bases, the J end lost 3 bases, and 14 bases lay between the germline ends. The CDR3 length is 14 residues. The full variable domain, its missing parts supplied by reference TRBV2 and TRBJ2-1, is EPEVTQTPSHQVTQMGQEVILRCVPISNHLYFYWYRQILGQKVEFLVSFYNNEISEKSEIFDDQFSVERPDGSNFTLKIRSTKLEDSAMYFCASALSGNYNEQFFGPGTRLTVL.

This clonotype was recorded a few times. This rearrangement joins TRBV6-2 or TRBV6-3 to TRBJ2-3; 7 positions match TRBD2. Germline CDR1 reads MNHEY; CDR2 reads SVGEGT. The CDR3 consists of 14 residues. V lost 5 bases and J lost 4; bases outside the gene matches: 6. The CDR3 nucleotides are TGTGCCAGCAGTCCCTCACTAGCGTCAGATACGCAGTATTTT. Encoded protein: CASSPSLASDTQYF.

This clonotype was seen repeatedly, ten times or more. The junction departs from germline at one end; a sequencing error may be responsible. This sequence joins TRBV12-3 or TRBV12-4 and TRBJ1-4; 7 bases align to TRBD1. There are 14 residues in the CDR3. The CDR3: CASKKANRDSPIDF. The CDR3 nucleotides read TGTGCCAGCAAAAAGGCGAACCGGGACAGTCCGATTGATTTT.

This chain joins TRBV6-1 and TRBJ1-2; D not certain. Per germline, CDR1 MNHNS and CDR2 SASEGT. This CDR3 comprises 13 residues. The CDR3 region has the DNA TGTGGAATCAGTAGGGCGGAAAACTATGGCTACACCTTC. Amino acids: CGISRAENYGYTF.

This clonotype showed up many times. The chain is built from TRBV27 and TRBJ1-2; D might be TRBD1 (5 bases). There are 15 residues in the CDR3. Looked up from germline, CDR1 is MNHEY and CDR2 is SMNVEV (reference sequence). V gave up 3 bases and J gave up 4 bases, with 15 bases separating them. CDR3 amino acids: CASSFLDSSPYGYTF. The CDR3 DNA follows: TGTGCCAGCAGTTTCCTAGACAGTTCGCCCTATGGCTACACCTTC.

This clonotype was detected ten times or more. The chain uses TRBV5-1 and TRBJ2-7; D unclear. The CDR3 has 11 amino acids. Germline assignment: CDR1 SGHRS and CDR2 YFSETQ. V lost 0 bases, J lost 7 bases, and 5 bases lay in between. CDR3 amino acids: CASSLETEQYF. The CDR3 nucleotides read TGCGCCAGCAGCTTGGAGACAGAGCAGTACTTC. The full variable domain, its missing parts supplied by reference TRBV5-1 and TRBJ2-7, is KAGVTQTPRYLIKTRGQQVTLSCSPISGHRSVSWYQQTPGQGLQFLFEYFSETQRNKGNFPGRFSGRQFSNSRSEMNVSTLELGDSALYLCASSLETEQYFGPGTRLTVT.

This clonotype occurred many times. This chain joins TRBV28 and TRBJ1-1, with D hard to call. Trimming pared 3 bases from V and 8 bases from J, leaving 10 bases between. The CDR3 totals 12 residues. Germline values: CDR1 MDHEN, CDR2 SYDVKM. The CDR3 DNA follows: TGTGCCAGCAGTTTCCCTGGAAGGGAAGCTTTCTTT. Protein product: CASSFPGREAFF.

This sequence joins TRBV14 and TRBJ2-3, with a weak D call TRBD1 (5 bases). The CDR3 length is 17 residues. The germline CDR1 and CDR2 sequences are SGHDN and FVKESK. V shed 0 bases and J shed 0 bases, with 13 bases lying between them. The CDR3 region has the DNA TGTGCCAGCAGCCAAGATTGGTCGACAGCTAGCACAGATACGCAGTATTTT. As protein: CASSQDWSTASTDTQYF.

In regard to this clonotype: This likely reflects a read error, since a far larger clone is one base away. The chain joins TRBV2 to TRBJ2-3, with D hard to call. The tail of the sequence fits TRBJ1-1 better, so the J call may be wrong. The CDR3 covers 12 residues. CDR1 is SNHLY, CDR2 FYNNEI, per germline. The DNA of the CDR3 is TGTGCCTGCCACCTCGCGAAAACCCAAGCTTTCTTT. Translated: CACHLAKTQAFF.

With respect to this clonotype: One base away lies a much larger clone, so this may be a sequencing read error. The chain links TRBV6-2 or TRBV6-3 to TRBJ1-2; D call uncertain. This CDR3 spans 13 amino acids. Germline CDR1 MNHEY, CDR2 SVGEGT. The CDR3 sequence: CAGSFGGRGGYTF. The CDR3 nucleotides are TGTGCCGGCAGTTTCGGCGGGAGAGGGGGCTACACCTTC.

This clonotype has a count of ten or more. The chain is built from TRBV5-1 and TRBJ2-1; 7 bases map to TRBD2. With V trimmed by 0 bases and J by 1 base, 4 bases remained unmatched. Germline V lookup: CDR1 SGHRS, CDR2 YFSETQ. The CDR3 totals 16 residues. The CDR3 DNA sequence: TGCGCCAGCAGCTTGGCGGCGGGAGCGTCCTACAATGAGCAGTTCTTC. Its protein is CASSLAAGASYNEQFF.

With respect to this clonotype: A much larger clone lies a single base off, so this may be a read error. V is TRBV25-1 and J is TRBJ1-2, with D uncertain. CDR1 and CDR2 from the germline V gene are MGHDK and SYGVNS. This CDR3 comprises 14 residues. Trimming took 4 bases from V and 4 from J, leaving 13 bases between them. The CDR3 spells CASSALSVGYGYTF. In DNA form, the CDR3 reads TGTGCCAGCAGTGCGCTCAGTGTAGGCTATGGCTACACCTTC.

The sample holds many counts of this clonotype. This chain connects TRBV12-3 or TRBV12-4 to TRBJ2-7; the D gene is possibly TRBD2 (5 bases). V lost 2 bases to trimming and J lost 0 bases, with 11 bases between them. The CDR3 has 15 amino acids. The CDR3 protein is CASSLLYGNSYEQYF. CDR3 DNA sequence: TGTGCCAGCAGTTTACTTTACGGGAACTCCTACGAGCAGTACTTC.

This clonotype was counted a few times. The chain employs TRBV20-1 and TRBJ1-3; TRBD1 aligns across 9 bases. CDR3 size: 16 residues. In germline, CDR1 is DFQATT, CDR2 SNEGSKA (reference sequence). The ends lost 4 bases at V and 0 bases at J; junction bases unmatched: 7. The CDR3 here is CSANPGTGTSGNTIYF. CDR3 coding DNA: TGCAGTGCTAACCCCGGGACAGGGACCTCTGGAAACACCATATATTTT.

This chain uses TRBV18 with TRBJ2-4; maybe TRBD2 (6 bases). Trimming pared 8 bases from V and 0 bases from J, leaving 14 bases between. The CDR3 runs to 15 residues. The V gene's germline CDR1 is KGHSH and CDR2 LQKENI. CDR3 sequence (DNA): TGTGCCAGCCGGGGGATACCCCTAGCCAAAAACATTCAGTACTTC. The encoded protein is CASRGIPLAKNIQYF.

The chain combines TRBV2 with TRBJ2-1; 9 positions match TRBD1. J gave up 5 bases and V 8 bases, and 7 bases lay outside the gene matches. Germline V gene lookup returns CDR1 SNHLY and CDR2 FYNNEI. This CDR3 has 14 residues. The CDR3 protein is CASGGGDRDNEQFF. The DNA of the CDR3 is TGTGCCAGCGGTGGAGGGGACAGGGACAATGAGCAGTTCTTC.

This clonotype was detected only a few times. This chain uses TRBV10-3 with TRBJ2-7; TRBD1 agrees at 9 bases. Per the germline V gene, CDR1 is ENHRY and CDR2 is SYGVKD. CDR3 length: 13 amino acids. Losses at the gene ends were 7 bases for V and 6 bases for J; bases not matched to a gene: 7. CDR3 region: CAITTGGLGEQYF. The CDR3 DNA reads TGTGCCATCACGACAGGGGGATTGGGCGAGCAGTACTTC.

The sample holds many counts of this clonotype. This sequence joins TRBV28 and TRBJ1-1, with TRBD1 as a possible D gene (5 bases). The germline V and J ends were trimmed by 7 bases and 5 bases, with 11 bases remaining between them. The CDR3 runs to 12 residues. The V gene's germline CDR1 is MDHEN and CDR2 SYDVKM. DNA for the CDR3: TGTGCCAGCAAGTGGGGGAATACTGAAGCTTTCTTT. As protein: CASKWGNTEAFF.

This clonotype was recorded many times. The junction departs from the called germline gene at one end, perhaps through a read error. CDR3 amino acids: CASSLTTVNTEAFF. The CDR3 bases are TGTGCCAGCAGCCTAACCACTGTGAACACTGAAGCTTTCTTT. The chain links TRBV4-1 to TRBJ1-1; D is undetermined. Germline CDR1 and CDR2: MGHRA and YSYEKL. The length of the CDR3 is 14 residues.

In its sample, this clonotype was seen many times. This chain joins TRBV6-1 and TRBJ2-5, with D unclear. With 1 base removed from V and 7 bases from J, the gap between germline ends came to 4 bases. Germline values: CDR1 MNHNS, CDR2 SASEGT. This CDR3 has 11 amino acids. CDR3 in DNA: TGTGCCAGCAGTGAAGATAGGACCCAGTACTTC. Its translation: CASSEDRTQYF.

The rearrangement links TRBV29-1 to TRBJ2-3; TRBD2 matches 10 bases. V lost 6 bases, J lost 1 base, and 4 bases stayed unmatched. The CDR3 totals 14 residues. The germline V gene encodes CDR1 SQVTM and CDR2 ANQGSEA. The CDR3 sequence: CSVPSGSGTDTQYF. CDR3 in DNA: TGCAGCGTCCCTAGCGGGAGCGGCACAGATACGCAGTATTTT.

There are a few counts of this clonotype. The chain uses TRBV11-3 and TRBJ2-1; D remains unclear. The germline V gene encodes CDR1 SGHNT and CDR2 YENEEA. This CDR3 region has 13 residues. The V gene lost 3 bases and the J gene lost 7 bases, with 10 bases spanning the gap. DNA of the CDR3: TGTGCCAGCAGCTTCCTTAGTTCTAATGAGCAGTTCTTC. It translates to CASSFLSSNEQFF.

This clonotype was counted ten times or more. The rearrangement links TRBV28 to TRBJ1-5; D remains ambiguous. The V gene lost 4 bases and the J gene lost 1 base, with 17 bases spanning the gap. Per germline, CDR1 MDHEN and CDR2 SYDVKM. The CDR3 loop spans 17 amino acids. CDR3 nucleotide sequence: TGTGCCAGCAGTTCCCCCGCGGCCGAACAGAGCAATCAGCCCCAGCATTTT. Encoded protein: CASSSPAAEQSNQPQHF.

The chain employs TRBV19 and TRBJ1-2; maybe TRBD1 (5 bases). Germline assignment: CDR1 LNHDA and CDR2 SQIVND (reference sequence). The CDR3 length is 15 residues. V dropped 4 bases and J dropped 0 bases, with 12 bases sitting between them. CDR3 in DNA: TGTGCCAGTAGTAGTTCAGGGAACGCTAACTATGGCTACACCTTC. Translated: CASSSSGNANYGYTF. The variable domain in full, with the rest retrieved from reference TRBV19 and TRBJ1-2, is DGGITQSPKYLFRKEGQNVTLSCEQNLNHDAMYWYRQDPGQGLRLIYYSQIVNDFQKGDIAEGYSVSREKKESFPLTVTSAQKNPTAFYLCASSSSGNANYGYTFGSGTRLTVV.

This clonotype was seen a handful of times. The chain is built from TRBV30 and TRBJ2-4; D perhaps matches TRBD1 (6 bases). The CDR3 runs 14 residues. Looked up from germline, CDR1 is GTSNPN and CDR2 is SVGIG (reference sequence). V was shortened by 5 bases and J by 0 bases, with 11 bases between the two germline ends. The CDR3 coding sequence is TGTGCCTGGGAACAGGGAATAGCCAAAAACATTCAGTACTTC. Its translation is CAWEQGIAKNIQYF.

V and J are TRBV20-1 and TRBJ2-3; the D gene is possibly TRBD2 (6 bases). This CDR3 is built from 13 residues. Germline loops: CDR1 DFQATT, CDR2 SNEGSKA (reference sequence). The CDR3 region has the DNA TGCAGGCCCGGGACTGGGGTAGAGGATACGCAGTATTTT. Translating it yields CRPGTGVEDTQYF.

J is TRBJ1-1 and V is TRBV18; D remains ambiguous. The CDR3 runs 14 residues. The V gene's germline CDR1 is KGHSH and CDR2 LQKENI. V lost 3 bases and J 1 base, leaving 9 bases between the germline ends. The CDR3 DNA reads as TGTGCCAGCTCACCCTCCGGCGAGAACACTGAAGCTTTCTTT. Translating gives CASSPSGENTEAFF.

This clonotype was observed at least ten times. The rearrangement links TRBV7-2 to TRBJ2-1, with 8 bases matching TRBD2. V was pared by 5 bases and J by 0 bases, with 6 bases of the junction left unmatched. CDR3 length: 16 amino acids. CDR1 is SGHTA and CDR2 is FQGNSA in the germline V gene. CDR3 loop: CASSGSGSPSYNEQFF. The CDR3 DNA sequence: TGTGCCAGCAGCGGGAGCGGGAGTCCCTCCTACAATGAGCAGTTCTTC.